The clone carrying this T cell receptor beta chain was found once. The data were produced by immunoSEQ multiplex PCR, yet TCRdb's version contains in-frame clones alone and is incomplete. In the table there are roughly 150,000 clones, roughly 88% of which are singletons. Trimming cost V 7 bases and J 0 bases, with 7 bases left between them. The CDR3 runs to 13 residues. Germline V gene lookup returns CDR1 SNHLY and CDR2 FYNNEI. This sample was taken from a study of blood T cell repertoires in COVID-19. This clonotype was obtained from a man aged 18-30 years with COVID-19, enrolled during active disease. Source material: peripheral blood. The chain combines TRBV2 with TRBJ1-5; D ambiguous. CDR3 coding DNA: TGTGCCAGCAAACTGGTTAGCAATCAGCCCCAGCATTTT. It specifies CASKLVSNQPQHF.